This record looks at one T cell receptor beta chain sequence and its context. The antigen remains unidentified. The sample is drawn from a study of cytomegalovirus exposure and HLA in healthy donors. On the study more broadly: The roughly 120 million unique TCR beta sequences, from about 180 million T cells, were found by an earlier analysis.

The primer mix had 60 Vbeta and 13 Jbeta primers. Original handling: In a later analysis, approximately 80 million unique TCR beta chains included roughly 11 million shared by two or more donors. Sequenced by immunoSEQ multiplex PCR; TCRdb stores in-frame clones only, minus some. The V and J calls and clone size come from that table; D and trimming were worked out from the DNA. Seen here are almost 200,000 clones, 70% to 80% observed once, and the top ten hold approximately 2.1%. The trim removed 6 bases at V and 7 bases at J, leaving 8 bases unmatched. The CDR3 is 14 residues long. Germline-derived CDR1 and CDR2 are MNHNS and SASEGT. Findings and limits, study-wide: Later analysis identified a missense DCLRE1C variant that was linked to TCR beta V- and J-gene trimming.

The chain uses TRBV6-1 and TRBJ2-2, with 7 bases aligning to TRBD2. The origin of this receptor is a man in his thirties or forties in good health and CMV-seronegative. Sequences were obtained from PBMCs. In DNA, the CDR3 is TGTGCCAGCAGACGAACGGGGGGTGGCGGGGAGCTGTTTTTT. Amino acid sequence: CASRRTGGGGELFF.